Below are 6 T cell receptor beta chains sequenced from a single sample in a study of regulatory T cells in long-lasting Graves disease. The time point denotes: newly diagnosed GD, antithyroid drugs for less than 3 months. The TCR library was made from RNA that had been extracted from PBMCs in TRIzol. For TCR beta, libraries came from iRepertoire HTBI primers and Arm-PCR of CDR3 regions. One entry per CDR3 protein, called by TCRdb with MiXCR from the multiplex PCR reads. In the table there are under 300,000 distinct CDR3 sequences, roughly 18% of which are singletons. Separately, the same data were catalogued under a study of T cells in Graves' hyperthyroidism and ophthalmopathy.

Material: peripheral blood mononuclear cells (PBMCs), obtained at new diagnosis, from a patient treated with antithyroid drugs. The receptors derive from a woman aged 25-40 years with Graves disease.

This clonotype was seen at least ten times. The chain employs TRBV7-9 and TRBJ2-3; D not resolved. Germline V lookup: CDR1 SEHNR, CDR2 FQNEAQ (reference sequence). V lost 1 base and J 0 bases, leaving 14 bases between the germline ends. The CDR3 is 17 residues long. CDR3 DNA sequence: TGTGCCAGCAGCTTAGGGCTGCCTATCCCTAGCACAGATACGCAGTATTTT. Amino acid sequence: CASSLGLPIPSTDTQYF.

With regard to this clonotype: A much bigger clone sits one base away, suggesting this may be a read error. This rearrangement joins TRBV3-1 to TRBJ1-4; 7 bases fit TRBD1. The CDR3 is 15 amino acids. Per the germline V gene, CDR1 is LGHDT and CDR2 is YNNKEL (reference sequence). Trimming cost V 1 base and J 11 bases; bases outside gene matches: 10. CDR3 in DNA: TGTGCCAGCAGCCAAGGAGGGACAGTTCCTGGGAAACTGTTTTTT. This translates into CASSQGGTVPGKLFF.

The rearrangement links TRBV18 to TRBJ2-1, with D perhaps matching TRBD1 (6 bases). The CDR3 extends over 15 amino acids. Between the trimmed V and J ends, which lost 4 bases and 3 bases, there was a span of 13 bases. Germline CDR1 is KGHSH and CDR2 is LQKENI. The CDR3 reads CASSQQGYGYNEQFF. The CDR3 DNA reads TGTGCCAGCTCACAACAGGGCTATGGCTACAATGAGCAGTTCTTC.

This clonotype appeared many times. This sequence joins TRBV6-5 and TRBJ1-3; D call uncertain. The CDR3 contains 16 residues. The ends were cut back, 2 bases at V and 0 bases at J, with 11 bases in the middle. CDR1 and CDR2 (germline): MNHEY, SVGAGI. The CDR3 reads CASSYNGALSGNTIYF. The CDR3 DNA is TGTGCCAGCAGTTACAACGGAGCCCTCTCTGGAAACACCATATATTTT.

In its sample, this clonotype was seen many times. The chain recombines TRBV2 with TRBJ1-2; D gene unclear. The CDR3 has 12 amino acids. Trimming took off 8 bases at V and 3 bases at J, with 10 bases between the two ends. Germline V CDR1 and CDR2: SNHLY, FYNNEI. The CDR3 sequence is CASRIRDYGYTF. CDR3 bases: TGTGCCAGCCGCATAAGGGACTATGGCTACACCTTC.

This chain uses TRBV7-9 with TRBJ2-7, with TRBD2 matching over 9 bases. This CDR3 contains 15 residues. The V gene end was trimmed by 2 bases and the J gene end by 3 bases; junction bases not matched to a gene: 5. Germline loops: CDR1 SEHNR, CDR2 FQNEAQ (reference sequence). This chain's CDR3 is CASSLRREGNYEQYF. The CDR3 DNA sequence: TGTGCCAGCAGCTTAAGGCGGGAGGGCAACTACGAGCAGTACTTC.